This T cell receptor beta chain was recorded in a study of T cell responses to AZD1222 COVID-19 vaccine. Study-wide findings and caveats: Repertoire sampling was restricted to post-peak T cell response timepoints. Among spike-specific TCRs, nearly half reportedly target unmutated variant regions.

The repertoire was sequenced with immunoSEQ multiplex PCR; TCRdb's copy has only in-frame clones and lacks some. Among 180,000 or so clones listed, 85% to 95% were seen once. Points on this clone: Antigen: not known.

CDR1 and CDR2 from the germline V gene are SGHRS and YFSETQ. There are 14 residues in the CDR3. V trimming: 4 bases; J trimming: 8 bases; junction bases outside the gene matches: 10. The chain links TRBV5-1 to TRBJ1-2; 8 nucleotides align to TRBD1. The specimen was peripheral blood, collected 28 days after the second AZD1222 dose. This TCR came from an adult who received the AZD1222 COVID-19 vaccine. The CDR3 here is CASSPLGQGAGYTF. Here the CDR3 DNA reads TGCGCCAGCAGCCCATTAGGACAGGGAGCCGGCTACACCTTC.